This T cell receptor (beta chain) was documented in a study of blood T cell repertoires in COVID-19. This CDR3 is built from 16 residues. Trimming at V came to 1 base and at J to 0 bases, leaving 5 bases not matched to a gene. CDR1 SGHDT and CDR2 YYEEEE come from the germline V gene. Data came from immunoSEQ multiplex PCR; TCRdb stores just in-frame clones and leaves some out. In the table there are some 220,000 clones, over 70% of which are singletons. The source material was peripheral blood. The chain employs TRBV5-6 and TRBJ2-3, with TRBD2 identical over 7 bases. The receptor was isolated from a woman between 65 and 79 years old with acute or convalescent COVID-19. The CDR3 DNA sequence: TGTGCCAGCAGCTTGCTTCGCGGGGGAAGCACAGATACGCAGTATTTT. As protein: CASSLLRGGSTDTQYF.